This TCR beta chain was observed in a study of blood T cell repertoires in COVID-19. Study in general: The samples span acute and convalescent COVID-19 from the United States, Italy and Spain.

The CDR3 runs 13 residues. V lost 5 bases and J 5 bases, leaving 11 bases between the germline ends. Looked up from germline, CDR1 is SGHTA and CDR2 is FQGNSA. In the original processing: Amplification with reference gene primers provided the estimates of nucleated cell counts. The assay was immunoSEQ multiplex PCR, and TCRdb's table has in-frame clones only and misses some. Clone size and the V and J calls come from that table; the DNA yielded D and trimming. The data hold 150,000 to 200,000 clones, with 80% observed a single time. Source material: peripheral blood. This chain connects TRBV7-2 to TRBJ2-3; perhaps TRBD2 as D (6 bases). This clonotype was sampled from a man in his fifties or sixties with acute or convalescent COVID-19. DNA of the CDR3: TGTGCCAGCAGCCCTGGACTATTAGATACGCAGTATTTT. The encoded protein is CASSPGLLDTQYF.